This T cell receptor (beta chain) was captured in a study of T cell repertoires in cytomegalovirus infection. Study-wide context: Public TCR beta signatures provided an indication of both CMV infection and a matching HLA type. General study findings and limits: CMV carriers having the relevant HLA were flagged by cumulative public TCR beta family frequency. The ex vivo response showed dominance by HLA-C-restricted CMV-specific TCR beta clonotypes.

One entry per CDR3 protein results from TCRdb running MiXCR on the reads. The sample includes some 900,000 distinct CDR3 sequences, 32% of them seen just once. A remark on this clonotype: Its antigen is currently unknown.

This CDR3 has 12 residues. The germline gives CDR1 SQVTM, CDR2 ANQGSEA. V lost 6 bases and J lost 2, with 10 bases in between. The sequences come from cultured CD8+ T cells from PBMCs, collected from culture after CMV antigen stimulation. V is TRBV29-1 and J is TRBJ1-1, with a possible D match to TRBD1 (5 bases). The sequence was collected from a human donor in good health (CMV status not recorded). Some clones in this sample may be carry-over from other donors' samples. The CDR3 DNA reads as TGCAGCGTGGGACGGGATAACACTGAAGCTTTCTTT. This encodes CSVGRDNTEAFF.